These 21 T cell receptor beta chains share one sample of origin, sequenced in a study of CD8 T cells in Susac syndrome. Random hexamers were used to reverse transcribe the RNA input (roughly 0.5 to 1 ug). Each CDR3 protein gets one entry after TCRdb re-called the immunoSEQ multiplex PCR reads with MiXCR. The sample carries about 80,000 distinct CDR3 sequences, 90% to 95% recorded once. Material for sequencing was CD8+ T cells from PBMCs. All receptors derive from a human donor with multiple sclerosis.

This rearrangement joins TRBV13 to TRBJ2-2, with 7 bases identical to TRBD1. The ends lost 5 bases at V and 4 bases at J; junction bases unmatched: 7. Per germline, CDR1 PRHDT and CDR2 FYEKMQ (reference sequence). The CDR3 consists of 15 residues. CDR3 DNA sequence: TGTGCCAGCAGCGTACCGGGACAGAGCACCGGGGAGCTGTTTTTT. The encoded protein is CASSVPGQSTGELFF.

Only a few counts were recorded for this clonotype. The chain joins TRBV6-9 to TRBJ2-7; D might be TRBD1 (7 bases). CDR1 and CDR2 (germline): MNHGY, SVAAGI. This CDR3 has 14 residues. Trimming removed 0 bases at V and 5 bases at J, with 11 bases between. The CDR3 region has the DNA TGTGCCAGCAGTTATTCGCCAGGGGGGAACGAGCAGTACTTC. Residues: CASSYSPGGNEQYF.

The genes are TRBV27 and TRBJ1-2; D is possibly TRBD1 (6 bases). Germline values: CDR1 MNHEY, CDR2 SMNVEV (reference sequence). V lost 5 bases to trimming and J lost 6 bases, with 13 bases between them. This CDR3 contains 13 residues. This chain's CDR3 is CASSLTGGDGYTF. The CDR3 DNA reads as TGTGCCAGCAGTCTGACAGGCGGGGATGGCTACACCTTC.

The chain carries TRBV23-1 and TRBJ2-7, with 8 nucleotides matching TRBD1. TRBV23-1 is identified as an open reading frame with a role that is uncertain. Trimming removed 9 bases from V and 2 bases from J; junction bases left unmatched: 6. This CDR3 has 13 residues. The CDR3: CARGQERTYEQYF. The CDR3 DNA follows: TGCGCCAGGGGACAGGAACGGACCTACGAGCAGTACTTC.

The gene calls are TRBV28 and TRBJ2-3, with D uncertain. This CDR3 comprises 14 residues. Germline CDR1 and CDR2: MDHEN and SYDVKM. The V end was cut by 2 bases, the J end by 2 bases, with 8 bases between. CDR3 protein: CASSLADTTDTQYF. The CDR3, as DNA: TGTGCCAGCAGTTTAGCCGATACCACAGATACGCAGTATTTT.

The chain combines TRBV12-5 with TRBJ2-3; TRBD2 aligns across 8 bases. With V trimmed by 3 bases and J by 0 bases, 2 bases remained unmatched. Germline loops: CDR1 LGHNT, CDR2 FRNRAP. This CDR3 is 15 amino acids long. CDR3: CASGLPSGSTDTQYF. CDR3 DNA: TGTGCTAGTGGTTTACCTAGCGGGAGCACAGATACGCAGTATTTT.

This chain links TRBV9 with TRBJ2-7; 8 nucleotides match TRBD1. The CDR3 is 14 residues long. V trimming: 3 bases; J trimming: 5 bases; junction bases outside the gene matches: 7. The germline V gene has CDR1 SGDLS and CDR2 YYNGEE. This CDR3 is CASSAQGAQDEQYF. The CDR3 DNA sequence: TGTGCCAGCAGCGCTCAGGGGGCGCAGGACGAGCAGTACTTC.

The chain links TRBV27 to TRBJ2-7; tentatively, D is TRBD2 (5 bases). V lost 1 base and J 5 bases, leaving 9 bases between the germline ends. CDR1 and CDR2 (germline): MNHEY, SMNVEV (reference sequence). This CDR3 comprises 13 residues. Here the CDR3 reads CASSLFSGNEQYF. The CDR3 coding sequence is TGTGCCAGCAGTTTATTTTCGGGGAACGAGCAGTACTTC.

V is TRBV5-6 and J is TRBJ2-1; the D gene is possibly TRBD2 (5 bases). Germline V gives CDR1 SGHDT, CDR2 YYEEEE. CDR3 length: 13 amino acids. Trimming cost V 2 bases and J 9 bases, with 12 bases left between them. The CDR3 DNA sequence: TGTGCCAGCAGCTTAACTAGTATCGGTGAGCAGTTCTTC. Translation: CASSLTSIGEQFF.

This clonotype has only a few counts. The CDR3 is CASSFRPNTEAFF. CDR3 in DNA: TGTGCCAGTAGTTTTAGACCCAACACTGAAGCTTTCTTT. The chain has TRBV19 and TRBJ1-1; D gene ambiguous. Germline-derived CDR1 and CDR2 are LNHDA and SQIVND (reference sequence). The length of the CDR3 is 13 residues. V was pared by 5 bases and J by 2 bases, with 9 bases between.

This clonotype showed up just a few times. The V gene is TRBV5-1, the J gene TRBJ2-2, with D perhaps given as TRBD1 or TRBD2 (5 bases each). CDR1 is SGHRS and CDR2 is YFSETQ in the germline V gene. Deletions cut 4 bases from V and 0 bases from J, with 16 bases between. There are 17 residues in the CDR3. CDR3 DNA sequence: TGCGCCAGCAGCCCAGAGGGAAGGGGCTCGAACACCGGGGAGCTGTTTTTT. Translated: CASSPEGRGSNTGELFF.

This chain connects TRBV30 to TRBJ2-6; D might be TRBD2 (5 bases). This CDR3 has 15 residues. Trimming took off 0 bases at V and 2 bases at J, with 8 bases between the two ends. Germline V gene data show CDR1 as GTSNPN and CDR2 as SVGIG (reference sequence). The CDR3 spells CAWSVPGTGANVLTF. As DNA, the CDR3 is TGTGCCTGGAGTGTACCGGGAACTGGGGCCAACGTCCTGACTTTC.

The V call is TRBV5-6, the J call TRBJ2-1, with unresolved D. The germline V gene encodes CDR1 SGHDT and CDR2 YYEEEE. Trimming removed 6 bases at V and 4 bases at J, with 11 bases between. The length of the CDR3 is 13 residues. The CDR3 DNA sequence: TGTGCCAGCATGCGGAATCCATACAATGAGCAGTTCTTC. This translates into CASMRNPYNEQFF.

This chain joins TRBV6-5 and TRBJ1-2, with TRBD1 matching 8 bases. Germline V gene sequence: CDR1 MNHEY, CDR2 SVGAGI. The CDR3 sequence is 14 residues long. V lost 7 bases to trimming and J lost 2 bases; unmatched junction nucleotides: 6. CDR3 bases: TGTGCCAGCATTTGGGACAGGAAGAACTATGGCTACACCTTC. This sequence encodes CASIWDRKNYGYTF.

The chain is built from TRBV27 and TRBJ1-5, with D uncertain. The CDR3 is made up of 14 amino acids. Germline lookup yields CDR1 MNHEY and CDR2 SMNVEV (reference sequence). V was trimmed by 8 bases and J by 6 bases, leaving 17 bases between them. For the CDR3, the DNA is TGTGCCAGCGGTGACCTAGGATGGAGTCAGCCCCAGCATTTT. Encoded protein: CASGDLGWSQPQHF.

The chain couples TRBV25-1 to TRBJ1-3; D is uncertain. The CDR3 is 11 amino acids. Germline CDR1 MGHDK, CDR2 SYGVNS. Trimming took 10 bases from V and 4 from J, leaving 8 bases between them. The CDR3 protein is CATALGNTIYF. The CDR3 bases are TGTGCCACGGCCTTGGGAAACACCATATATTTT.

CDR3 in amino acids: CSASRVSYNEQFF. DNA for the CDR3: TGCAGTGCTAGCCGGGTTTCCTACAATGAGCAGTTCTTC. The chain employs TRBV20-1 and TRBJ2-1; D remains ambiguous. CDR1 is DFQATT and CDR2 is SNEGSKA in the germline V gene (reference sequence). The CDR3 consists of 13 residues. V was clipped by 3 bases and J by 1 base, with 7 bases between them.

V is TRBV2 and J is TRBJ1-1; no firm D call. Germline assignment: CDR1 SNHLY and CDR2 FYNNEI. V lost 2 bases and J 0 bases, leaving 13 bases between the germline ends. The CDR3 runs to 16 residues. The CDR3: CASSETWTRLNTEAFF. CDR3 coding DNA: TGTGCCAGCAGTGAAACATGGACCCGCTTGAACACTGAAGCTTTCTTT.

This clonotype was detected only once. The CDR3 region is CASSIENSGELFF. The CDR3 region has the DNA TGTGCCAGTAGTATTGAGAATTCTGGGGAGCTGTTTTTT. The V call is TRBV19, the J call TRBJ2-2; D unresolved. The germline CDR1 and CDR2 sequences are LNHDA and SQIVND (reference sequence). V was clipped by 3 bases and J by 8 bases, with 10 bases between them. This CDR3 is built from 13 residues.

Concerning this clonotype itself: Its ends do not fully match the called genes, so a read error is possible. The rearrangement joins TRBV7-6 to TRBJ2-1, with a possible D match to TRBD1 (6 bases). Germline V gene sequence: CDR1 SGHVS, CDR2 FNYEAQ. CDR3 size: 13 residues. The CDR3 is CASTSTGLHEQLF. In nucleotides, the CDR3 is TGTGCCAGCACCTCTACAGGGTTGCATGAGCAGCTCTTC.

This clonotype was found once. The J gene is TRBJ2-2, the V gene TRBV7-9; D is uncertain. The V gene lost 5 bases and the J gene lost 0 bases, with 10 bases spanning the gap. CDR3 length: 15 residues. Germline V gene data show CDR1 as SEHNR and CDR2 as FQNEAQ (reference sequence). The CDR3 bases are TGTGCCAGCAGCGGAACCATCCCGAACACCGGGGAGCTGTTTTTT. It yields the protein CASSGTIPNTGELFF. Supplemented by reference TRBV7-9 and TRBJ2-2, the full variable domain reads DTGVSQNPRHKITKRGQNVTFRCDPISEHNRLYWYRQTLGQGPEFLTYFQNEAQLEKSRLLSDRFSAERPKGSFSTLEIQRTEQGDSAMYLCASSGTIPNTGELFFGEGSRLTVL.